The next 22 T cell receptor beta chains were all read from a single sample in a study of monozygotic twins with inflammatory bowel disease. TCRdb re-called the 5' RACE reads; every CDR3 protein appears as one record, without DNA. This table holds about 440,000 distinct CDR3 sequences. The sample taken for sequencing was blood. The receptor source for this set is a human donor with ulcerative colitis or Crohn's disease, or a healthy co-twin of an affected twin (not recorded which).

The chain combines TRBV7-2 with TRBJ1-2; TCRdb selects TRBD1, and the lack of DNA leaves this call unchecked. Germline V gene lookup returns CDR1 SGHTA and CDR2 FQGNSA. The CDR3 covers 15 residues. CDR3 loop: CASSLAPGTTYGYTF.

The chain uses TRBV12-3 or TRBV12-4 and TRBJ2-1; as DNA is missing, the TRBD2 call by TCRdb cannot be tested. This CDR3 region has 14 residues. The CDR3 here is CATAGPPWDNEQFF.

This chain joins TRBV5-1 and TRBJ1-4. The CDR3 has 15 residues. Germline-derived CDR1 and CDR2 are SGHRS and YFSETQ. The chain's CDR3 is CASSLDGQYNEKLFF.

This chain uses TRBV4-1 with TRBJ1-2; TCRdb outputs TRBD1, but without DNA this stays unchecked. The CDR3 totals 16 residues. Germline V gene data show CDR1 as MGHRA and CDR2 as YSYEKL. This CDR3 is CASSQAPDRGGYGYTF.

J is TRBJ2-1 and V is TRBV6-1; absent DNA, TCRdb's TRBD1 call cannot be checked. Germline lookup yields CDR1 MNHNS and CDR2 SASEGT. CDR3 size: 15 residues. CDR3 protein: CASSRDGGTYNEQYF.

The CDR3 is CASSYATGTDTQYF. The rearrangement uses TRBV6-5 and TRBJ2-3. CDR3 length equals 14 residues. CDR1 is MNHEY, CDR2 SVGAGI, per germline.

The V call is TRBV27, the J call TRBJ2-7; the D call of TRBD2 rests on TCRdb alone, since no DNA is present to check it. The V gene's germline CDR1 is MNHEY and CDR2 SMNVEV (reference sequence). This CDR3 spans 17 amino acids. This CDR3 is CASSALPIFGPSYEQYF.

The CDR3 sequence is CASTPDTSYGYTF. The chain is built from TRBV28 and TRBJ1-2. This CDR3 contains 13 residues. Germline CDR1 and CDR2: MDHEN and SYDVKM.

The genes are TRBV7-2 and TRBJ1-2; the TRBD1 assignment by TCRdb is unverifiable without DNA. The CDR3 is made up of 16 amino acids. The germline V gene encodes CDR1 SGHTA and CDR2 FQGNSA. CDR3 sequence reads: CASSARQDQGAYGYTF. Combining the CDR3 with reference TRBV7-2 and TRBJ1-2 gives the whole variable domain GAGVSQSPSNKVTEKGKDVELRCDPISGHTALYWYRQSLGQGLEFLIYFQGNSAPDKSGLPSDRFSAERTGGSVSTLTIQRTQQEDSAVYLCASSARQDQGAYGYTFGSGTRLTVV.

The chain carries TRBV6-1 and TRBJ2-3. The CDR3 extends over 17 amino acids. In germline, CDR1 is MNHNS, CDR2 SASEGT. CDR3: CASSRILSGQRTDTQYF.

The rearrangement uses TRBV5-1 and TRBJ1-1; the TRBD1 assignment by TCRdb is unverifiable without DNA. Looked up from germline, CDR1 is SGHRS and CDR2 is YFSETQ. This CDR3 comprises 15 residues. CDR3 sequence: CASSPYGTVNTEAFF.

The chain has TRBV2 and TRBJ1-2; TCRdb indicates TRBD1, and absent DNA this call remains unverified. CDR1 and CDR2 (germline): SNHLY, FYNNEI. This CDR3 has 14 residues. The CDR3 protein is CASKWTGGMDGYTF.

V is TRBV7-6 and J is TRBJ2-3; the D call from TCRdb, TRBD1, cannot be confirmed without DNA. CDR3 size: 14 residues. Germline CDR1 SGHVS, CDR2 FNYEAQ. The CDR3 protein is CASSLRDAVDTQYF.

The rearrangement uses TRBV20-1 and TRBJ2-7; without DNA, the TCRdb call of TRBD1 cannot be checked. The CDR3 runs to 13 residues. Germline CDR1 reads DFQATT; CDR2 reads SNEGSKA (reference sequence). The CDR3 spells CSAVPGGPYEQYF.

CDR3 residues: CAISALGQGANEQFF. This chain joins TRBV10-3 and TRBJ2-1; TCRdb outputs TRBD1, but without DNA this stays unchecked. This CDR3 comprises 15 residues. Germline V gene data show CDR1 as ENHRY and CDR2 as SYGVKD.

The J gene is TRBJ1-2, the V gene TRBV6-1; the TCRdb D gene call, TRBD1, has no DNA to confirm it. The CDR3 has 14 residues. From germline, CDR1 is MNHNS and CDR2 SASEGT. The chain's CDR3 is CASSITGIGYGYTF.

The chain uses TRBV5-6 and TRBJ1-5. This CDR3 has 14 amino acids. Germline V gene lookup returns CDR1 SGHDT and CDR2 YYEEEE. This CDR3 is CASSFSVVNQPQHF.

The chain couples TRBV14 to TRBJ1-2; checking the TCRdb D call of TRBD1 is not possible without DNA. The CDR3 sequence is 15 residues long. Germline assignment: CDR1 SGHDN and CDR2 FVKESK. The CDR3 region is CASSQDNRADYGYTF.

The gene calls are TRBV19 and TRBJ2-1; the TCRdb D gene call, TRBD2, has no DNA to confirm it. CDR1 is LNHDA and CDR2 is SQIVND in the germline V gene (reference sequence). The CDR3 sequence is 17 residues long. CDR3 in amino acids: CASSTLTSGRSVGEQFF.

V usage is TRBV12-3 or TRBV12-4 and J usage is TRBJ2-3; the TRBD1 assignment by TCRdb is unverifiable without DNA. The CDR3 contains 16 residues. CDR3 loop: CASSFAGGQRADTQYF.

The gene calls are TRBV7-2 and TRBJ1-4; the TCRdb call, TRBD1, lacks DNA for checking. Looked up from germline, CDR1 is SGHTA and CDR2 is FQGNSA. This CDR3 is 12 amino acids long. The CDR3 region is CASSGGGEKLFF.

V is TRBV12-3 or TRBV12-4 and J is TRBJ1-2; the TCRdb call, TRBD1, lacks DNA for checking. The CDR3 extends over 15 amino acids. CDR3 residues: CASSQPGHKNYGYTF.